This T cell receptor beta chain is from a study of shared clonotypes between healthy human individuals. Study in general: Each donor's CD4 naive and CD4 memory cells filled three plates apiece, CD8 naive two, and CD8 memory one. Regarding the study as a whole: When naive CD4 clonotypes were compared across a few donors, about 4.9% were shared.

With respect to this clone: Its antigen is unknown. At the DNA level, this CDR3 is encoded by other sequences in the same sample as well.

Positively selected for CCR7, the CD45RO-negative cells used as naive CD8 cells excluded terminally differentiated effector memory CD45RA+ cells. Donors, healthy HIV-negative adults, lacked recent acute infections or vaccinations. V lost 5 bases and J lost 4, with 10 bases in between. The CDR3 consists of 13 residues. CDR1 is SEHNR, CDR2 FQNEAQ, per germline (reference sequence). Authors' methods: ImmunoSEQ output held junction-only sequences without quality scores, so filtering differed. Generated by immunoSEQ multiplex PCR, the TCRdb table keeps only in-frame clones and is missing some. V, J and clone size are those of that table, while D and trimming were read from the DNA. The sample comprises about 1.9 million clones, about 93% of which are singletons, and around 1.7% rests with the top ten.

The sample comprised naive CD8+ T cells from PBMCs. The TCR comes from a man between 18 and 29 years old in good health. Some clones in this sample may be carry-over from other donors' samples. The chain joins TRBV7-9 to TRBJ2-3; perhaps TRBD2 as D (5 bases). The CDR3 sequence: CASSPSRADTQYF. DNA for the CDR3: TGTGCCAGCAGCCCGTCGCGGGCAGATACGCAGTATTTT.